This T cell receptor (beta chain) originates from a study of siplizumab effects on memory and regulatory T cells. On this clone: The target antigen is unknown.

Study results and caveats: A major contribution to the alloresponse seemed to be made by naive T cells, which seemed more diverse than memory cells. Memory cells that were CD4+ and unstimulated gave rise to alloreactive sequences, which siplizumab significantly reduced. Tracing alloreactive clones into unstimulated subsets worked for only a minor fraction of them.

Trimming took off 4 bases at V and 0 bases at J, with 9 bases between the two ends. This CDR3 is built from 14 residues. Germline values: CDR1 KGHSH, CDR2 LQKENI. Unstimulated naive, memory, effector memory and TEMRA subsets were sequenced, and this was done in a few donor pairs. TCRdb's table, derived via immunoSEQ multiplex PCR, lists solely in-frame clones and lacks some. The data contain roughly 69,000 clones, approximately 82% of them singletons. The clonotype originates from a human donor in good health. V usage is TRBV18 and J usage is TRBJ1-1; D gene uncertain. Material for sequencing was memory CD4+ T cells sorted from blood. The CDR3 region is CASSLTTLNTEAFF. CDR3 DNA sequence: TGTGCCAGCTCACTCACGACATTGAACACTGAAGCTTTCTTT.